This T cell receptor (beta chain) was captured by sequencing in a study of a mutant IDH1 vaccine in newly diagnosed glioma. Across the study: Held at week 35, visit V12 was the safety follow-up, and visit V13 followed at week 47.

Time point denoted: week 47, end of study. A single vaccine dose contained 300 ug of mutant IDH1 20-mer peptide, and topical imiquimod was used with it. At weeks 1, 3, 5, 7, 11, 15, 19 and 23, patients received a vaccination, eight in all. New WHO grade 3 or 4 astrocytomas that were IDH1-mutant and ATRX-lost had been found in donors. A note on this clone: No antigen is known for it.

Clones were read by immunoSEQ multiplex PCR, and TCRdb kept only the in-frame ones, dropping some. The sample contains 30,000 to 35,000 clones, more than 80% of which appear only once. This CDR3 has 14 residues. V gave up 6 bases and J gave up 10 bases; unmatched junction bases: 11. Per germline, CDR1 MNHNY and CDR2 SVGAGI (reference sequence). Broader study findings: The vaccine induced immune responses, and these occurred in about 95% of patients.

The V call is TRBV6-6, the J call TRBJ2-1; 8 bases match TRBD1. The receptor's source is a woman in her forties with glioma. The starting material was PBMCs, obtained from a glioma patient whose treatment included an IDH1 peptide vaccine. The DNA of the CDR3 is TGTGCCAGCAGACAAGGACAGGGCTCACGCGAGCAGTTCTTC. As protein: CASRQGQGSREQFF.